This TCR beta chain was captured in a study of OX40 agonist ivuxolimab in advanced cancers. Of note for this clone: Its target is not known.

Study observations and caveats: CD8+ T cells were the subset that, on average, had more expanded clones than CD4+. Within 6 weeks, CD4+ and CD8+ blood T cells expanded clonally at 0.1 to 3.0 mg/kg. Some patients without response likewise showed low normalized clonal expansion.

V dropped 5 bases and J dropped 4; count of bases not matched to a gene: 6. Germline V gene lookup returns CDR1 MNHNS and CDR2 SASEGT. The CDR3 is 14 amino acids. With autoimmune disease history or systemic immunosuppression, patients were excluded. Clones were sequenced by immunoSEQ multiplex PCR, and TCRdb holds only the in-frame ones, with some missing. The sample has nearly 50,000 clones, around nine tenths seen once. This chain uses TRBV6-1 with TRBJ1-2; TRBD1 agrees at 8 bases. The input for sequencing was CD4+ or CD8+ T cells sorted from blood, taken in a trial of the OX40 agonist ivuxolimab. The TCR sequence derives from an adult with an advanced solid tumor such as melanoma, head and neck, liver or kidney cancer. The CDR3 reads CASSLGQDLYGYTF. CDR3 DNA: TGTGCCAGCAGTTTGGGACAGGACCTCTATGGCTACACCTTC.